This TCR beta chain was documented in a study of vaccination and CD4 T cells after COVID-19 (dated by TCRdb to between 2021 and 2022). In the study overall: SARS-CoV-2 positivity had been established in the convalescent patients by nasal swab PCR, and mild disease was recorded in under ten of these patients and severe disease in one. The convalescent cohort included six males and four females, with two Hispanic individuals, seven Caucasians, two Asians and one multiracial person. Control cultures received a CEFX viral epitope pool as the positive control, an HIV-1 Nef peptide pool as the negative control, or no peptide. Post-COVID blood samples from convalescent patients were collected a median of roughly 100 days after diagnosis, with a range of about 30 to 170 days. Two doses of either the Pfizer-BioNTech BNT162b2 vaccine (n=8) or the Moderna mRNA-1273 vaccine (n=2) were administered to participants. In nine to eleven COVID-19 convalescent patients and a few infection-naive healthy vaccine recipients, researchers compared the spike-specific CD4+ TCR repertoire from before mRNA vaccination with the repertoire from after. For stimulating the cultures, overlapping spike peptide pools were used, derived from SARS-CoV-2 as well as from the common cold coronaviruses HCoV-NL63, HCoV-OC43 and HCoV-229E. Post-vaccine blood samples were taken a median of about 70 days after the second vaccine dose, with a range of roughly 14 to 241 days.

Library generation was performed with PCR. TCR sequencing of DNA from cultured CD4+ T cells used the Oncomine TCR Beta short-read assay at the Johns Hopkins FTIC core. Genomic DNA was extracted from the cultured CD4+ T cells with the QIAamp micro DNA kit. Oncomine TCR Beta libraries from cultured CD4+ T cells were pooled with unique dual indexes and sequenced on an Illumina iSeq 100. In the source study's methods: Non-productive sequences were filtered out, and CDR3s that did not start with C, did not end with F or W, or were shorter than 7 amino acids were discarded. Antigen-specific clonotypes were identified using the MANAFEST web application through comparison of peptide-stimulated wells with reference and other culture wells. An FDR below 0.05, an odds ratio above 5, and a productive frequency above 0.1% in at least two of three replicate wells were required for clones to be considered positive. Clonotypes that were significantly expanded in both SARS-CoV-2 spike wells and at least one common cold coronavirus spike condition were defined as cross-reactive. Using R version 3.6.1, CDR3 homology was evaluated through Levenshtein distances (stringdist) along with unrooted phylogenetic trees (ape). TCRdb handled the public reads itself, with Q25 trimming in fastp and clone calling in MiXCR, and kept productive beta chains. For every CDR3 protein sequence, its rows merge into one entry that carries the most common genes and DNA. Clone size and V and J calls follow TCRdb, not the original study. The sample table holds about 2,100 distinct CDR3 sequences, of which 27% were seen once. The top ten clonotypes cover under 30% of the sample.

This clonotype has more than one count but fewer than ten. Its antigen is currently not known. One base away there is no much larger clone; base qualities are not given. According to the study, the label for this sample's treatment or condition signals: roughly 10-day PBMC culture with coronavirus spike peptide pools or control peptides (ViraFEST assay). The ViraFEST assay, used in the study, expanded antigen-specific T cells with peptide pools and then identified the expanded clonotypes through TCR sequencing. The convalescent patients' positive SARS-CoV-2 PCR tests were from March to December 2020, which was before the Alpha, Beta and Delta variants emerged in the United States. Each well held approximately 2 million PBMCs cultured in IMDM containing roughly 5% human AB serum and 9 to 10 IU/ml IL-2, with around 9.2 ug/ml peptide pools added. Half of the culture medium was replaced with fresh IL-2-containing medium on days 3 and 7. After 10 days of culture, CD4+ T cells were isolated by negative selection using the EasySep CD4+ T cell isolation kit. Ficoll-Paque Plus gradient centrifugation was used to isolate PBMCs from whole blood, and the isolated PBMCs were then either used fresh or cryopreserved at -140C. Each culture condition was generally run in triplicate wells.

The cysteine opens and the phenylalanine closes a CDR3 of 16 amino acids. Here the CDR3 DNA is all that survives: 48 bases in frame from base 1. CDR1 and CDR2 are drawn from the germline V gene (reference sequence): SEHNR, FQNEAQ. V was cut back by 5 bases and J by 3 bases, leaving a gap of 18 bases between them. General study outcomes and caveats: The study included relatively few convalescent patients and did not analyze early timepoints after natural infection. Although the median number of SARS-CoV-2-reactive clonotypes went up from more than 20 after infection to 35 to 40 after vaccination, the increase was not significant. Of the vaccine-specific clones found in convalescent patients, nearly all (304 of 307) were mono-reactive for SARS-CoV-2 spike instead of being cross-reactive with common cold coronaviruses. In convalescent patients, a median around 83% of post-vaccine SARS-CoV-2-reactive clones were detected only after vaccination, and vaccine-specific priming was suggested by this finding.

The sequence is built from TRBV7-9 and TRBJ2-3, with no D gene named confidently. Sequenced material: CD4+ T cells from blood, cultured in vitro, taken after SARS-CoV-2 vaccination. The receptor was isolated from a human donor who had recovered from COVID-19. The DNA sequence reads TGTGCCAGCAGCCCTGGCCTGAGTGGGGTGACAGATACGCAGTATTTT. It is translated as CASSPGLSGVTDTQYF.